These 21 T cell receptor beta chains originate from one sample sequenced in a study of T cells in Graves' hyperthyroidism and ophthalmopathy. RNA transcripts yielded amplified TCR beta CDR3 regions. An initial round of RT-PCR targeting the TCR CDR3 relied on the HTBI primer set. Via MiXCR, TCRdb re-called the multiplex PCR reads, giving one row per CDR3 protein. The table has around 700,000 distinct CDR3 sequences, roughly a sixth seen once. The sample was blood. The origin of the receptors is a woman in her fifties or sixties with Graves' hyperthyroidism that later progressed to Graves' ophthalmopathy.

This clonotype was observed a handful of times. The chain employs TRBV11-2 and TRBJ1-5; no definite D call. The CDR3 extends over 13 amino acids. Germline V gene data show CDR1 as SGHAT and CDR2 as FQNNGV. Trimming took off 3 bases at V and 7 bases at J, with 10 bases between the two ends. Here the CDR3 reads CASSLGIRQPQHF. The CDR3 DNA sequence: TGTGCCAGCAGCTTGGGGATTCGCCAGCCCCAGCATTTT.

The CDR3 spells CASEEPFSGNTIYF. CDR3 coding DNA: TGTGCTAGTGAAGAGCCCTTTTCTGGAAACACCATATATTTT. V is TRBV12-5 and J is TRBJ1-3; no firm D call. With 7 bases removed from V and 1 base from J, the gap between germline ends came to 11 bases. The CDR3 has 14 residues. CDR1 and CDR2 (germline): LGHNT, FRNRAP.

This clonotype was picked up many times. The V and J genes are TRBV20-1 and TRBJ2-3; D unresolved. Germline CDR1 reads DFQATT; CDR2 reads SNEGSKA (reference sequence). The CDR3 is 12 residues long. V lost 2 bases and J 0 bases, leaving 3 bases between the germline ends. CDR3 sequence (DNA): TGCAGTGCTAGACTAAGCACAGATACGCAGTATTTT. It translates to CSARLSTDTQYF.

This chain joins TRBV29-1 and TRBJ1-3, with 10 bases matching TRBD1. V dropped 7 bases and J dropped 7; count of bases not matched to a gene: 7. Germline V lookup: CDR1 SQVTM, CDR2 ANQGSEA. This CDR3 region has 13 residues. The CDR3 DNA reads TGCAGCGCCTCGGACAGGGGGAGGAACACCATATATTTT. Translated: CSASDRGRNTIYF.

This chain uses TRBV29-1 with TRBJ1-4, with TRBD1 matching over 7 bases. The CDR3 sequence is 13 residues long. CDR1 and CDR2 (germline): SQVTM, ANQGSEA. Losses at the gene ends were 3 bases for V and 8 bases for J; bases not matched to a gene: 6. CDR3 protein: CSVDRGEGEKLFF. In nucleotides, the CDR3 is TGCAGCGTTGACAGGGGGGAGGGGGAAAAACTGTTTTTT.

Only a few counts were recorded for this clonotype. The chain links TRBV20-1 to TRBJ1-1, with unresolved D. Trimming took 0 bases from V and 1 from J, leaving 9 bases between them. The CDR3 is made up of 14 amino acids. CDR1 and CDR2 from the germline V gene are DFQATT and SNEGSKA (reference sequence). CDR3 sequence: CSARDSWENTEAFF. CDR3 in DNA: TGCAGTGCTAGAGATTCTTGGGAGAACACTGAAGCTTTCTTT.

This clonotype was seen only a few times. CDR3 bases: TGTGCCAGCAGGACCATCCAAGAGACCCAGTACTTC. It encodes CASRTIQETQYF. The genes are TRBV2 and TRBJ2-5; D not resolved. From germline, CDR1 is SNHLY and CDR2 FYNNEI. V was shortened by 6 bases and J by 1 base, with 6 bases between the two germline ends. This CDR3 is 12 amino acids long.

This clonotype has ten or more counts. CDR3: CASSEWTGAETQYF. The CDR3 DNA follows: TGCGCCAGCAGTGAGTGGACAGGGGCCGAGACCCAGTACTTC. The chain has TRBV10-1 and TRBJ2-5, with 9 bases that match TRBD1. Germline assignment: CDR1 WNHNN and CDR2 SYGVQD (reference sequence). V lost 1 base and J lost 5; bases outside the gene matches: 2. The CDR3 is 14 residues long.

This clonotype has a count of ten or more. V gene TRBV12-3 or TRBV12-4 combines with J gene TRBJ2-3; 10 bases map to TRBD1. The CDR3 consists of 16 residues. Unmatched junction bases numbered 7, after V lost 5 bases and J lost 2 bases. CDR3 sequence: CASSPWTGGYTDTQYF. Here the CDR3 DNA reads TGTGCCAGCAGTCCATGGACAGGGGGGTACACAGATACGCAGTATTTT.

This clonotype has just a few counts. Since a much larger clone is just one base distant, this may be a read error. This rearrangement joins TRBV30 to TRBJ1-1; D remains ambiguous. V was cut by 0 bases and J by 1 base, with 3 bases left in between. Germline assignment: CDR1 GTSNPN and CDR2 SVGIG (reference sequence). This CDR3 is built from 12 residues. The CDR3 here is CAWSVRNTEAFF. CDR3 DNA sequence: TGTGCCTGGAGTGTAAGGAACACTGAAGCTTTCTTT.

The chain couples TRBV27 to TRBJ2-7; D might be TRBD1 or TRBD2, each matching 5 bases. V shed 4 bases and J shed 2 bases, with 18 bases lying between them. CDR1 and CDR2 (germline): MNHEY, SMNVEV (reference sequence). There are 16 residues in the CDR3. CDR3 sequence: CASSYSSGTETYEQYF. CDR3 bases: TGTGCCAGCAGTTACTCATCGGGGACCGAGACCTACGAGCAGTACTTC.

This clonotype was detected only a few times. The CDR3 here is CASRDFSTDTQYF. The CDR3 bases are TGTGCCTCCCGGGACTTTAGCACAGATACGCAGTATTTT. The rearrangement links TRBV12-3 or TRBV12-4 to TRBJ2-3; possibly TRBD2 for D (6 bases). The V end lost 11 bases, the J end lost 0 bases, and 12 bases lay between the germline ends. This CDR3 spans 13 amino acids.

The V call is TRBV9, the J call TRBJ2-2; either TRBD1 or TRBD2 may supply D (6 bases each). The V and J ends lost 5 bases and 2 bases respectively, with 16 bases between them. CDR3 length: 16 residues. Germline V CDR1 and CDR2: SGDLS, YYNGEE. In DNA, the CDR3 is TGTGCCAGCAGGAGGGGGGCACAGGGTAACACCGGGGAGCTGTTTTTT. As protein: CASRRGAQGNTGELFF.

This clonotype was counted many times. This chain uses TRBV6-1 with TRBJ1-1; 7 bases match TRBD1. This CDR3 is built from 16 residues. Germline CDR1 reads MNHNS; CDR2 reads SASEGT. The V and J ends lost 2 bases and 0 bases, in that order; junction bases with no gene match: 6. For the CDR3, the DNA is TGTGCCAGCAGTGAAAGGCAGGGACAGATGAACACTGAAGCTTTCTTT. The encoded protein is CASSERQGQMNTEAFF.

The V and J genes are TRBV29-1 and TRBJ2-5; 9 nucleotides agree with TRBD2. V was pared by 6 bases and J by 2 bases, with 10 bases of the junction left unmatched. The CDR3 contains 15 residues. Per the germline V gene, CDR1 is SQVTM and CDR2 is ANQGSEA. The CDR3 DNA follows: TGCAGCGTGACTAGAGGTAGCGGGGGACAAGAGACCCAGTACTTC. This encodes CSVTRGSGGQETQYF. The variable domain in full, completed from reference TRBV29-1 and TRBJ2-5, reads SAVISQKPSRDICQRGTSLTIQCQVDSQVTMMFWYRQQPGQSLTLIATANQGSEATYESGFVIDKFPISRPNLTFSTLTVSNMSPEDSSIYLCSVTRGSGGQETQYFGPGTRLLVL.

The rearrangement uses TRBV7-7 and TRBJ2-1; D unresolved. Germline CDR1 is SSHAT and CDR2 is FNYEAQ (reference sequence). The CDR3 contains 15 residues. The CDR3 nucleotides read TGTGCTGGCAGCTTAGAGGCGGAGACCTACAATGAGCAGTTCTTC. Protein sequence: CAGSLEAETYNEQFF.

Only a few counts were recorded for this clonotype. This chain links TRBV30 with TRBJ1-1; no reliable D call. Trimming removed 1 base from V and 11 bases from J, with 11 bases in between. Germline V gives CDR1 GTSNPN, CDR2 SVGIG (reference sequence). The CDR3 sequence is 11 residues long. Here the CDR3 reads CAWSGAWFAFF. In nucleotides, the CDR3 is TGTGCCTGGAGTGGGGCTTGGTTCGCTTTCTTT.

This chain uses TRBV6-1 with TRBJ2-2; D unresolved. V was cut by 8 bases and J by 2 bases, with 12 bases left in between. Germline V gene data show CDR1 as MNHNS and CDR2 as SASEGT. There are 14 residues in the CDR3. Here the CDR3 reads CASSPPVNTGELFF. CDR3 sequence (DNA): TGTGCCAGCTCACCCCCCGTTAACACCGGGGAGCTGTTTTTT.

In this sample, this clonotype turned up a few times. The chain has TRBV7-9 and TRBJ2-4; no clear D. The germline gives CDR1 SEHNR, CDR2 FQNEAQ (reference sequence). V lost 1 base and J lost 0, with 7 bases in between. The CDR3 has 15 amino acids. CDR3 region: CASSLVGLAKNIQYF. The DNA for the CDR3 is TGTGCCAGCAGCTTAGTCGGGCTAGCCAAAAACATTCAGTACTTC.

This clonotype was observed a handful of times. The chain combines TRBV6-1 with TRBJ1-2, with D possibly matching TRBD1 (5 bases). The V and J ends lost 8 bases and 3 bases respectively, with 16 bases between them. CDR3 length: 14 residues. Germline V gene lookup returns CDR1 MNHNS and CDR2 SASEGT. This CDR3 reads CASGGDGVHYGYTF. CDR3 bases: TGTGCCAGCGGAGGGGACGGGGTGCACTATGGCTACACCTTC.

Turning to this clonotype: It may be a read error: a sequence one base away is much more abundant. This sequence joins TRBV20-1 and TRBJ2-5, with TRBD2 matching over 7 bases. The CDR3 length is 16 residues. The germline CDR1 and CDR2 sequences are DFQATT and SNEGSKA (reference sequence). The CDR3 nucleotides read TGCAGTGCTAGAGACTTCCTAGCGGCGTACCATGAGACCCAGTACTTC. As protein: CSARDFLAAYHETQYF.